Sequencing of this T cell receptor (beta chain) was carried out in a study of blood T cells in healthy people across ages (dated by TCRdb to 2013 to 2016). Study-level background: In model experiments, template switching captured about one uniquely barcoded TCR beta cDNA molecule for every two T cells. To avoid experimental bias, donors of different ages were randomly spread across the sequencing lanes. For two donors (one aged 18 to 29 and one aged 80 or older), the study analyzed two additional independent replicas of 1 million unique cDNA reads from the same blood draw. Donors were grouped into four age groups: young (average approximately 15 years), middle-aged (39), aged (around 60) and long-lived (around 80). Age-related changes in TCR beta repertoire diversity were measured in the study by deep sequencing normalized with unique cDNA molecular identifiers.

A few counts support this clonotype. Its antigen remains unidentified. No much larger clonotype is one base removed from it; base qualities were not supplied. The library was prepared using 5' RACE. Sequencing took place on an Illumina HiSeq 2500. A second about 7 to 11 cycle PCR used a sample-barcoded 5' primer and a J-beta primer mix. A template-switch 5' adaptor carrying 12 random nucleotides introduced a unique molecular identifier onto each TCR beta cDNA molecule. Each sample yielded at least 3 million CDR3-containing paired-end reads. First-strand cDNA synthesis was performed from all RNA using the Mint cDNA synthesis kit, with priming by a TRBC-specific oligonucleotide. All cDNA was treated with uracil-DNA glycosylase and then went through a first 18-cycle PCR with the universal primers M1SS and BC2_uni_R. The study's processing was this. Each sample was normalized by randomly selecting 1 million high-quality reads, each carrying a distinct molecular identifier. Reads sharing molecular identifiers were discarded rather than binned into consensus sequences. CDR3 identification, clonotype clustering and error correction used MiTCR with a Q25 quality threshold and the strictest error-elimination algorithm. A nonparametric unseen species model with Euler transformation was used to estimate lower-bound total TCR beta diversity. TCRdb handled the public reads itself, with Q25 trimming in fastp and clone calling in MiXCR, and kept productive beta chains. Under each unique CDR3 protein, matching rows form one entry showing the most common genes and DNA. These V and J calls rely on TCRdb rather than the paper's analysis. The sample records roughly 1.4 million distinct CDR3 sequences, approximately 60% of which are singletons. The ten biggest clones cover over 5.5% of the sample.

Systemically healthy Caucasian individuals from Russia, 39 in total and aged about 6 to 100 years, were included as donors. Approximately 9.3 milliliters of peripheral blood were collected from each donor into EDTA-treated Vacutainer tubes. PBMCs were isolated by Ficoll-Paque density-gradient centrifugation, with at least 6.5 million obtained per sample. Trizol reagent was used to extract total RNA from the PBMCs, yielding at least 5.5 micrograms per sample. For every donor, an aliquot of PBMCs went through flow cytometry to measure the percentages of naive CD45RAhigh/CD27high T cells. Points the paper makes about the study in general: Because donor CMV infection status was unknown, age-related changes in expanded clonotypes were potentially confounded. Since profiling was done on bulk unsorted PBMCs, naive and antigen-experienced compartments could not be conclusively compared. Compared with the aged group, more naive CD4+ T cells, fewer expanded clones and increased TCR diversity were shown by the long-lived group, suggesting age selection. There was a strong correlation between observed TCR beta diversity and the percentage of naive T cells measured by flow cytometry. Estimates of total diversity based on one million sequenced T cells were regarded as lower bounds and as underestimates. Observed TCR beta diversity per million T cells fell roughly linearly with age, and a significant reduction was already apparent by age about 36.

The sequencing input was blood. This TCR was recovered from a young man in good health.

The CDR3 has the sequence CSVAWQSPTGELFF. Here is the DNA: TGCAGCGTTGCCTGGCAGTCCCCCACCGGGGAGCTGTTTTTT. In this chain, TRBV29-1 is recombined with TRBJ2-2; no D segment can be confidently identified. The trim is 4 bases for V and 4 bases for J, with a gap of 13 bases between the germline ends. For CDR1 and CDR2, the germline V gene lists SQVTM and ANQGSEA. CDR3 length: 14 amino acids, cysteine to phenylalanine. CDR3 DNA is the only sequence kept; it has 42 bases, read in frame from the first base.